This TCR beta chain was identified during a study of cytomegalovirus exposure and HLA in healthy donors. Study-wide findings and caveats: Highly shared variants forming one cluster were likely a sequencing artifact.

With regard to this clone: Its antigen is still unknown.

The PCR made use of 60 Vbeta and 13 Jbeta primers. Profiled with immunoSEQ multiplex PCR; TCRdb holds only in-frame clones, not every one. The data show approximately 190,000 clones, with roughly 80% seen just once and less than 7% held by the top ten. The CDR3 sequence is 15 residues long. V trimming: 4 bases; J trimming: 3 bases; junction bases outside the gene matches: 7. Germline V gene lookup returns CDR1 SGHRS and CDR2 YFSETQ. Sequences were obtained from PBMCs. This clonotype was obtained from a man aged 35 to 55 in good health and CMV-seropositive. The chain is built from TRBV5-1 and TRBJ1-1; 9 bases fit TRBD1. Here the CDR3 DNA reads TGCGCCAGCAGCGAGACAGGGGGAAGTCACACTGAAGCTTTCTTT. This codes for CASSETGGSHTEAFF.